The text below deals with one T cell receptor (beta chain). Through a sample-barcoded 5' primer and a J-beta primer mix, a second PCR was run for about 6 to 12 cycles. A 12-random-nucleotide template-switch adaptor tagged each cDNA molecule. TCRdb ran MiXCR on the 5' RACE reads and lists one entry per CDR3 protein. Of 800,000 or so distinct CDR3 sequences listed, around 68% are singletons. The data were obtained in a study of blood T cells in healthy people across ages. Every sample yielded at least 6.5 million isolated PBMCs. Germline V gene data show CDR1 as LGHDT and CDR2 as YNNKEL (reference sequence). The CDR3 runs to 16 residues. V lost 3 bases to trimming and J lost 3 bases; unmatched junction nucleotides: 7.

The clonotype was recovered from a man aged 25-40 years in good health. The chain has TRBV3-1 and TRBJ1-2; TRBD1 matches at 10 bases. What was sequenced was blood. In DNA, the CDR3 is TGTGCCAGCAGCCACACCGGGACAGGGGACTACTATGGCTACACCTTC. This sequence encodes CASSHTGTGDYYGYTF.